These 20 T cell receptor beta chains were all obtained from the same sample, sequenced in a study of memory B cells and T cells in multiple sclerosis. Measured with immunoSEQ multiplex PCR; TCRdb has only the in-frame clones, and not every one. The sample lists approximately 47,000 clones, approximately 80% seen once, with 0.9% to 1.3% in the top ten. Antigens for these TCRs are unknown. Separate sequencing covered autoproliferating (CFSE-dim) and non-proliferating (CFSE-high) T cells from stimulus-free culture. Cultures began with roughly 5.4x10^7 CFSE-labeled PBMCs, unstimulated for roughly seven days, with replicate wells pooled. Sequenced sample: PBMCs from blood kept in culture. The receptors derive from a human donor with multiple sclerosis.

The CDR3 DNA reads TGTGCCATCCGCGGCAGCGGGGGGGCCGACGTAACCTACAATGAGCAGTTCTTC. This translates into CAIRGSGGADVTYNEQFF. The chain combines TRBV10-3 with TRBJ2-1, with 10 bases matching TRBD2. With V trimmed by 8 bases and J by 2 bases, 15 bases remained unmatched. This CDR3 is built from 18 residues. Germline V gene sequence: CDR1 ENHRY, CDR2 SYGVKD.

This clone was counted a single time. The CDR3 loop reads CASRRTGTGGNEQFF. The DNA of the CDR3 is TGTGCCAGCAGGAGGACCGGGACAGGGGGCAATGAGCAGTTCTTC. The gene calls are TRBV27 and TRBJ2-1; 11 bases line up with TRBD1. The CDR3 is 15 amino acids. Per the germline V gene, CDR1 is MNHEY and CDR2 is SMNVEV (reference sequence). V dropped 6 bases and J dropped 6; count of bases not matched to a gene: 7.

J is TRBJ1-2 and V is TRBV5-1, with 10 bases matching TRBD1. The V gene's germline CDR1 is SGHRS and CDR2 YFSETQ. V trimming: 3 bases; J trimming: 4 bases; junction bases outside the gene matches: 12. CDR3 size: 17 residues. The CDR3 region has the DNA TGCGCCAGCAGCTCAGGACAGGGGGTTTTCCCCTCCTATGGCTACACCTTC. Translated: CASSSGQGVFPSYGYTF. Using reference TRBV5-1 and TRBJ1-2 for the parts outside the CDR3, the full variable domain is KAGVTQTPRYLIKTRGQQVTLSCSPISGHRSVSWYQQTPGQGLQFLFEYFSETQRNKGNFPGRFSGRQFSNSRSEMNVSTLELGDSALYLCASSSGQGVFPSYGYTFGSGTRLTVV.

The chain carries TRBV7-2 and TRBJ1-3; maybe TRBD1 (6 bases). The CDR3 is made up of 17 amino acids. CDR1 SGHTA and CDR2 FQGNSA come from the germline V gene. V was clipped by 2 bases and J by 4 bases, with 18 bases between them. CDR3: CASSLRAGPQGGNTIYF. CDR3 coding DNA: TGTGCCAGCAGCTTACGGGCGGGACCCCAGGGGGGAAACACCATATATTTT. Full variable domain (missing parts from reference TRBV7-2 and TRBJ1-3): GAGVSQSPSNKVTEKGKDVELRCDPISGHTALYWYRQSLGQGLEFLIYFQGNSAPDKSGLPSDRFSAERTGGSVSTLTIQRTQQEDSAVYLCASSLRAGPQGGNTIYFGEGSWLTVV.

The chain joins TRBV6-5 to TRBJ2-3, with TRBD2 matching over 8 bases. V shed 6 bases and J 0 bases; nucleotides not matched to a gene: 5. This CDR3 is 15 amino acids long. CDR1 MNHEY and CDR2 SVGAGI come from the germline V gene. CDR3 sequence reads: CASRNSGASTDTQYF. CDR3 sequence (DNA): TGTGCCAGCAGAAATAGCGGGGCTAGCACAGATACGCAGTATTTT.

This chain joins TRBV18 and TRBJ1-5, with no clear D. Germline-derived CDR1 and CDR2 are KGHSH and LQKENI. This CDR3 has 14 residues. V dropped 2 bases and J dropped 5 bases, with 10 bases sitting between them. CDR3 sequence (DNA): TGTGCCAGCTCACCAGTCGTGAGGGATCAGCCCCAGCATTTT. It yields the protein CASSPVVRDQPQHF.

CDR3: CSAASQGRYEQYF. The CDR3 DNA reads as TGCAGCGCGGCGAGCCAGGGGAGGTACGAGCAGTACTTC. The V gene is TRBV29-1, the J gene TRBJ2-7, with D tentatively TRBD1 or TRBD2 (6 bases each). Germline CDR1 SQVTM, CDR2 ANQGSEA. The V end lost 7 bases, the J end lost 4 bases, and 17 bases lay between the germline ends. The CDR3 length is 13 residues.

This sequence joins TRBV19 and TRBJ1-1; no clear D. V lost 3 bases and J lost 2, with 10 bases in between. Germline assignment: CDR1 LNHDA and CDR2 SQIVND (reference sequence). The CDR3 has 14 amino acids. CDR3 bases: TGTGCCAGTAGTATGAACCGTCTTAACACTGAAGCTTTCTTT. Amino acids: CASSMNRLNTEAFF.

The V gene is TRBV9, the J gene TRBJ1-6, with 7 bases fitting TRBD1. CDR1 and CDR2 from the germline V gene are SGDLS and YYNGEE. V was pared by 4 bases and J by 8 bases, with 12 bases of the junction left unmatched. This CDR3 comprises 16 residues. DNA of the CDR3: TGTGCCAGCAGCTTTTCAGGGGGTCCAGGGGATTCACCCCTCCACTTT. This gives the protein CASSFSGGPGDSPLHF.

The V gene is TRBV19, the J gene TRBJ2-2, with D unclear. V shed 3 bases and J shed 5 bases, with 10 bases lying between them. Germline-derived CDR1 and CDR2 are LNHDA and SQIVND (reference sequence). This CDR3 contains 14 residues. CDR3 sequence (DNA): TGTGCCAGTAGTATCTCCCACGAAACCGGGGAGCTGTTTTTT. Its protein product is CASSISHETGELFF. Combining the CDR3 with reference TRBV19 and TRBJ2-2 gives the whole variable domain DGGITQSPKYLFRKEGQNVTLSCEQNLNHDAMYWYRQDPGQGLRLIYYSQIVNDFQKGDIAEGYSVSREKKESFPLTVTSAQKNPTAFYLCASSISHETGELFFGEGSRLTVL.

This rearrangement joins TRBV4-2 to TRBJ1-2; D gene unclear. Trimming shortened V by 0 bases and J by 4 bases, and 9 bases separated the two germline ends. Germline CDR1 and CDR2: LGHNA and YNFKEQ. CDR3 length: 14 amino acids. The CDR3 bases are TGTGCCAGCAGCCAAGATAAGGCGGTCTATGGCTACACCTTC. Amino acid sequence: CASSQDKAVYGYTF.

The CDR3 here is CASSLMGGVEHTQYF. The CDR3, as DNA: TGTGCCAGCAGTTTGATGGGGGGCGTGGAGCATACGCAGTATTTT. The J gene is TRBJ2-3, the V gene TRBV28; D tentatively fits TRBD1 or TRBD2 (6 bases each). The germline V gene has CDR1 MDHEN and CDR2 SYDVKM. The CDR3 is 15 residues long. The germline V and J ends were trimmed by 3 bases and 7 bases, with 17 bases remaining between them.

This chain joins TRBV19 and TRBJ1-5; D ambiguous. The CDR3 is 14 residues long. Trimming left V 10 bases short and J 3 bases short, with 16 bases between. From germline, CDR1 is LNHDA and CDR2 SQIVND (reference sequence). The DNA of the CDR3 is TGTGCCACTACGGAGTCCTCATTCAATCAGCCCCAGCATTTT. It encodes CATTESSFNQPQHF.

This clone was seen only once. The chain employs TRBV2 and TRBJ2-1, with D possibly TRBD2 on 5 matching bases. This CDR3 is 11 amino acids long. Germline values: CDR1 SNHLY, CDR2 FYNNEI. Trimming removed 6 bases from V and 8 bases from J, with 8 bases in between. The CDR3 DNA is TGTGCCAGCAGGCTACTAGATGAGCAGTTCTTC. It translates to CASRLLDEQFF. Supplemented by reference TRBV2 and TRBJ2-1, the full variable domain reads EPEVTQTPSHQVTQMGQEVILRCVPISNHLYFYWYRQILGQKVEFLVSFYNNEISEKSEIFDDQFSVERPDGSNFTLKIRSTKLEDSAMYFCASRLLDEQFFGPGTRLTVL.

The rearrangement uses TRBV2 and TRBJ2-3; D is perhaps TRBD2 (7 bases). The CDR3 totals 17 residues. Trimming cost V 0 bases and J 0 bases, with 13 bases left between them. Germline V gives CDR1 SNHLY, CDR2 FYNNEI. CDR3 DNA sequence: TGTGCCAGCAGTGAAGCGGGAGGGGGTTGGAGCACAGATACGCAGTATTTT. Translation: CASSEAGGGWSTDTQYF.

CDR3 coding DNA: TGTGCCAGCAGTTTTGTCGGGAGGAGCACAGATACGCAGTATTTT. Translated: CASSFVGRSTDTQYF. V and J are TRBV28 and TRBJ2-3; 7 nucleotides match TRBD2. From germline, CDR1 is MDHEN and CDR2 SYDVKM. V shed 3 bases, J shed 0 bases, and the junction held 3 bases outside the gene matches. This CDR3 has 15 amino acids.

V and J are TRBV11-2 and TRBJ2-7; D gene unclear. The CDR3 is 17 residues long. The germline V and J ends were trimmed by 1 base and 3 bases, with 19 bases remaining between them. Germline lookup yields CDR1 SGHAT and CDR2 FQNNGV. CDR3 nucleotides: TGTGCCAGCAGCTTAGGGGGTATGGTGAAGGTTGGCTACGAGCAGTACTTC. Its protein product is CASSLGGMVKVGYEQYF.

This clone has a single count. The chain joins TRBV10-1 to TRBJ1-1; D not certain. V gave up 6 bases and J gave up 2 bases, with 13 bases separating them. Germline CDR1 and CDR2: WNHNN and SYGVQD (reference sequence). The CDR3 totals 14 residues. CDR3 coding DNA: TGCGCCAGCAGAGGACCGTGGCCTAACACTGAAGCTTTCTTT. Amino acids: CASRGPWPNTEAFF.

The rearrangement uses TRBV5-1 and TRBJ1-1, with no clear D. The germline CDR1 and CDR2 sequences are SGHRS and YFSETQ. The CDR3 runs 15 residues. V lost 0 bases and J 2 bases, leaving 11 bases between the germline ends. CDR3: CASSLEARQNTEAFF. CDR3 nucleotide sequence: TGCGCCAGCAGCTTGGAGGCACGCCAAAACACTGAAGCTTTCTTT.

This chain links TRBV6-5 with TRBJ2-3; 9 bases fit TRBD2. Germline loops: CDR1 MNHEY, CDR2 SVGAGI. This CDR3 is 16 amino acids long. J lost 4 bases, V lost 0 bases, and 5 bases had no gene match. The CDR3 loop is CASSYSGGGASDTQYF. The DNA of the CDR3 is TGTGCCAGCAGTTACTCGGGCGGGGGGGCCTCAGATACGCAGTATTTT.